This T cell receptor beta chain appears in the sequencing data of a study of beta chain features in type 1 diabetes. This clone has just a few counts. The study reverse transcribed the entire isolated RNA, so it sequenced expressed TCRB transcripts. Using immunoSEQ multiplex PCR, the repertoire was profiled, and TCRdb retains in-frame clones only, with some absent. This sample has fewer than 150,000 clones, with about 7.1% found just once. Trimming cost V 4 bases and J 0 bases; bases outside gene matches: 6. The CDR3 runs 15 residues. The V gene's germline CDR1 is SGHNT and CDR2 YYREEE (reference sequence).

Sequenced: central memory CD4+ T cells from blood. The receptor was isolated from a woman aged 30 to 39 in good health. The rearrangement joins TRBV5-4 to TRBJ1-1; 7 bases align to TRBD1. The CDR3 sequence: CASSDVTGVNTEAFF. The CDR3 DNA sequence: TGTGCCAGCAGCGATGTAACAGGGGTGAACACTGAAGCTTTCTTT.